The clone carrying this T cell receptor (beta chain) turned up a few times. RNA transcripts yielded amplified TCR beta CDR3 regions. The HTBI set primed first-round TCR CDR3 RT-PCR. Each CDR3 protein gets one entry after TCRdb re-called the multiplex PCR reads with MiXCR. The sample has about 350,000 distinct CDR3 sequences, over 12% seen once. The sample comes from a study of T cells in Graves' hyperthyroidism and ophthalmopathy. The sequencing input was blood. This TCR derives from a woman aged 55-75 years with Graves' ophthalmopathy.

CDR3 DNA sequence: TGCGCCAGCAGTGAGTCTCCTAGGGGCGCTGAAGCTTTCTTT. Protein product: CASSESPRGAEAFF. The rearrangement uses TRBV10-1 and TRBJ1-1, with TRBD1 as a possible D gene (5 bases). The germline V and J ends were trimmed by 0 bases and 6 bases, with 11 bases remaining between them. The CDR3 length is 14 residues. Per germline, CDR1 WNHNN and CDR2 SYGVQD (reference sequence).